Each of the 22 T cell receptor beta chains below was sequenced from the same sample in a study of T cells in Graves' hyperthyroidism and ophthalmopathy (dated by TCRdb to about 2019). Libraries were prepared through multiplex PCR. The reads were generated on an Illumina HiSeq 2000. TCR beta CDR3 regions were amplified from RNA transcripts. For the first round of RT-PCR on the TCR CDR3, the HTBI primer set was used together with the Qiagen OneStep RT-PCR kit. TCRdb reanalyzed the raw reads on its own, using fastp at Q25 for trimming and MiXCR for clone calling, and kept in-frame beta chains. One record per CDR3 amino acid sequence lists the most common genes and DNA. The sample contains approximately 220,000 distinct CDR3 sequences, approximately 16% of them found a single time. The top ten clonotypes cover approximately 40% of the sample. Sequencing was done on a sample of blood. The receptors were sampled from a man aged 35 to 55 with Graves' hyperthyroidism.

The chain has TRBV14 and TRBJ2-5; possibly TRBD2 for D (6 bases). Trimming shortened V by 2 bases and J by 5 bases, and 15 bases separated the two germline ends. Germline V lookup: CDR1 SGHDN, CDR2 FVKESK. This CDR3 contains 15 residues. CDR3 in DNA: TGTGCCAGCAGCCAAATTCAGGGCGCGGGGGAGACCCAGTACTTC. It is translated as CASSQIQGAGETQYF.

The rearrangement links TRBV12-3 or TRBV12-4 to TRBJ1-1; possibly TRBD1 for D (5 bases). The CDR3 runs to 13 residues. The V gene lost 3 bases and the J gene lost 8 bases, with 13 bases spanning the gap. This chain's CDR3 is CASSFRDSLEAFF. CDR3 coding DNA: TGTGCCAGCAGTTTCCGCGACAGTCTGGAAGCTTTCTTT.

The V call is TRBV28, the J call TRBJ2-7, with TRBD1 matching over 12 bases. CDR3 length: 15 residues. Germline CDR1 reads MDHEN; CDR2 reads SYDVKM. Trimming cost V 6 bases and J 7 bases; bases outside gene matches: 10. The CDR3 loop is CASSSIGTGGREQYF. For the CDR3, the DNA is TGTGCCAGCAGCTCCATCGGGACAGGGGGCCGGGAGCAGTACTTC.

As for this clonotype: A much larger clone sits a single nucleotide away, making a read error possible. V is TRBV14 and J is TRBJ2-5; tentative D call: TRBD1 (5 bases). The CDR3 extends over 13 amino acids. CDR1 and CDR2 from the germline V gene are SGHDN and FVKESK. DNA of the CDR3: TGTGCCATCAGCCAGAGACAGAGAGAGACCCAGTACTTC. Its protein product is CAISQRQRETQYF.

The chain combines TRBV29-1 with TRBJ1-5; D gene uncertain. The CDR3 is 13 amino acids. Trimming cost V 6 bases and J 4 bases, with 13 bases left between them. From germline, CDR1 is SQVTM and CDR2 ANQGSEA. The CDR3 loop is CSVRSTGNQPQHF. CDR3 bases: TGCAGCGTGCGATCGACGGGAAATCAGCCCCAGCATTTT.

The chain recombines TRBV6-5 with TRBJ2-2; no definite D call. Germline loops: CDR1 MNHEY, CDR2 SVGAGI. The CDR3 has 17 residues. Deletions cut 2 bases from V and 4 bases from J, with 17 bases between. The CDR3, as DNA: TGTGCCAGCAGTTACCCCAGGCCCGGAAGGAGCACCGGGGAGCTGTTTTTT. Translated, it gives CASSYPRPGRSTGELFF.

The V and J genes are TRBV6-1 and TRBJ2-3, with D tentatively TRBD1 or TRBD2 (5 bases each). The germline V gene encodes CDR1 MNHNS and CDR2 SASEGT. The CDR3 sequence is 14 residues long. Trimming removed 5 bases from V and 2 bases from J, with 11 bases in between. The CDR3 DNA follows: TGTGCCAGCAGTTGGGACCGATACACAGATACGCAGTATTTT. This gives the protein CASSWDRYTDTQYF.

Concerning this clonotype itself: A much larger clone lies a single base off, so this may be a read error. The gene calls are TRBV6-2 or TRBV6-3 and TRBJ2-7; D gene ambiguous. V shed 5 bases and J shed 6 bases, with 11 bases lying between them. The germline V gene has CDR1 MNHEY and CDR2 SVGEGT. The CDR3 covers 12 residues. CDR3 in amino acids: CASSDGFFEQYF. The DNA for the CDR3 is TGTGCCAGCAGTGACGGGTTCTTCGAGCAGTACTTC.

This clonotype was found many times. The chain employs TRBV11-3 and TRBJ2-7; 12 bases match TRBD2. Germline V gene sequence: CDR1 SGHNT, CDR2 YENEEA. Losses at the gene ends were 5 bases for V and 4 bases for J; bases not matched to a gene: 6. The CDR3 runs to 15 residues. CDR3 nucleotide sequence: TGTGCCAGCAGCACTCGACTAGCGGGGGTTTACGAGCAGTACTTC. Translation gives CASSTRLAGVYEQYF.

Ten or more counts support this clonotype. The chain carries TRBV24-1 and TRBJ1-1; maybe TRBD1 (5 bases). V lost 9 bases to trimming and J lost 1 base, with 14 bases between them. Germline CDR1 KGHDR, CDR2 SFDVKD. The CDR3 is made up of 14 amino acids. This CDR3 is CATESREENTEAFF. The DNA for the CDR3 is TGTGCCACCGAGAGCAGGGAGGAGAACACTGAAGCTTTCTTT.

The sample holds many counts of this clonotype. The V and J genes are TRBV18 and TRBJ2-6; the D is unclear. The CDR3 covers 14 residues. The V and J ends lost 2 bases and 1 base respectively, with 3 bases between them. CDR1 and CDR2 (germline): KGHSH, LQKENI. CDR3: CASSPESGANVLTF. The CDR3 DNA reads TGTGCCAGCTCACCAGAATCTGGGGCCAACGTCCTGACTTTC.

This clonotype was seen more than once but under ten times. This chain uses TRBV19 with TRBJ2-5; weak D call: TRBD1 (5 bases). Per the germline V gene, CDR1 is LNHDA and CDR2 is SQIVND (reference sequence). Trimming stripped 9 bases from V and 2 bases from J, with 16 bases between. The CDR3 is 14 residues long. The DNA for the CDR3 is TGTGCCAGCAGCCAGGGCCGACCACAAGAGACCCAGTACTTC. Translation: CASSQGRPQETQYF.

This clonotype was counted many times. The CDR3: CAWSPREAQPQHF. The CDR3 bases are TGTGCCTGGAGCCCCCGTGAGGCTCAGCCCCAGCATTTT. V gene TRBV30 combines with J gene TRBJ1-5; D unclear. The CDR3 is 13 amino acids. Germline V CDR1 and CDR2: GTSNPN, SVGIG (reference sequence). V was pared by 3 bases and J by 6 bases, with 12 bases between. Together with reference TRBV30 and TRBJ1-5, the CDR3 gives the full variable domain: SQTIHQWPATLVQPVGSPLSLECTVEGTSNPNLYWYRQAAGRGLQLLFYSVGIGQISSEVPQNLSASRPQDRQFILSSKKLLLSDSGFYLCAWSPREAQPQHFGDGTRLSIL.

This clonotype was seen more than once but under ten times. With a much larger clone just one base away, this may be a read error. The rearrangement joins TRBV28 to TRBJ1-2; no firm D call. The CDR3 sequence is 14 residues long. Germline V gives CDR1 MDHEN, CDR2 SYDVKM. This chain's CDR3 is CASSFYKEMAGCTF. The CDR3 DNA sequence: TGTGCCAGCAGTTTCTACAAGGAAATGGCTGGCTGCACCTTC.

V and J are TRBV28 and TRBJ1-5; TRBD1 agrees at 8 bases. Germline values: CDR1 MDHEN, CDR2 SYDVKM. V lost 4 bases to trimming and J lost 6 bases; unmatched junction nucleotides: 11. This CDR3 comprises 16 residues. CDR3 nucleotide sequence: TGTGCCAGCAGTTCCCCCGGGGCAGGGGGCAGTCAGCCCCAGCATTTT. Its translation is CASSSPGAGGSQPQHF.

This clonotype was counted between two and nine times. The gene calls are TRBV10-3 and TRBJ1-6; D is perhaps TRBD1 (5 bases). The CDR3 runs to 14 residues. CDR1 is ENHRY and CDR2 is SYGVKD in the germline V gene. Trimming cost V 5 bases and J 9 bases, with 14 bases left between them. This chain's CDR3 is CAISSLQESSPLHF. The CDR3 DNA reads TGTGCCATCAGTTCGCTACAGGAGTCTTCACCCCTCCACTTT.

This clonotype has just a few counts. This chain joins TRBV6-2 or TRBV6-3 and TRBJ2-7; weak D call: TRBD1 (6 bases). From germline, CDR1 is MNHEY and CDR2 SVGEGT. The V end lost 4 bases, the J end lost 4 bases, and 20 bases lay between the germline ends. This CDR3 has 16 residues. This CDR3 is CASSSRVRQVVYEQYF. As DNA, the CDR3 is TGTGCCAGCAGTTCCCGCGTAAGACAGGTCGTTTACGAGCAGTACTTC.

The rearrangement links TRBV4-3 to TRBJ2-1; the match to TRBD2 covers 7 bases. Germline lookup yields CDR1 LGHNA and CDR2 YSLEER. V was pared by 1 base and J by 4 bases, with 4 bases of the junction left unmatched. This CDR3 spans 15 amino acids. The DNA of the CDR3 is TGCGCCAGCAGCCAAGCGACTAGCCGGTACAATGAGCAGTTCTTC. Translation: CASSQATSRYNEQFF.

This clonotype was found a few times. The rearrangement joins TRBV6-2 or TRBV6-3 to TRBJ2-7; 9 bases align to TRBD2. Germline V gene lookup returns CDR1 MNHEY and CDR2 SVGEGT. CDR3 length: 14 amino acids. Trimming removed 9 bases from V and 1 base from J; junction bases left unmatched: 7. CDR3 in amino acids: CASQLSGGSYEQYF. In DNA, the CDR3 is TGTGCCAGTCAACTTAGCGGGGGTTCCTACGAGCAGTACTTC.

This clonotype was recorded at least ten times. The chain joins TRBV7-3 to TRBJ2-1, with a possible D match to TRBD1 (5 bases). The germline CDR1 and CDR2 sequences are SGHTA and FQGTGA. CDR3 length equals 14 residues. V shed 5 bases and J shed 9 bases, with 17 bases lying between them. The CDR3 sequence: CASSLFPRTPEQFF. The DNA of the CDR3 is TGTGCCAGCAGCCTCTTCCCCCGGACACCTGAGCAGTTCTTC.

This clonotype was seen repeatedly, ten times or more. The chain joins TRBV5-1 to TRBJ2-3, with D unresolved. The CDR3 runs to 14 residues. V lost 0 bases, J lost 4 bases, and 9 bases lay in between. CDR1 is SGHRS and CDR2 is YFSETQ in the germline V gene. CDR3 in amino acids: CASSLESYADTQYF. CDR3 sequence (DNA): TGCGCCAGCAGCTTGGAATCCTACGCAGATACGCAGTATTTT. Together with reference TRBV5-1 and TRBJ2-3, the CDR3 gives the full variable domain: KAGVTQTPRYLIKTRGQQVTLSCSPISGHRSVSWYQQTPGQGLQFLFEYFSETQRNKGNFPGRFSGRQFSNSRSEMNVSTLELGDSALYLCASSLESYADTQYFGPGTRLTVL.

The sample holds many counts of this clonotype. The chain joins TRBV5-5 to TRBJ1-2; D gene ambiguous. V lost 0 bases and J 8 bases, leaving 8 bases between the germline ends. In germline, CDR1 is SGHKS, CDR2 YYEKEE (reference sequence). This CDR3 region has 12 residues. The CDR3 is CASSLEGGGYTF. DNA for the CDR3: TGTGCCAGCAGCTTGGAAGGTGGGGGCTACACCTTC.